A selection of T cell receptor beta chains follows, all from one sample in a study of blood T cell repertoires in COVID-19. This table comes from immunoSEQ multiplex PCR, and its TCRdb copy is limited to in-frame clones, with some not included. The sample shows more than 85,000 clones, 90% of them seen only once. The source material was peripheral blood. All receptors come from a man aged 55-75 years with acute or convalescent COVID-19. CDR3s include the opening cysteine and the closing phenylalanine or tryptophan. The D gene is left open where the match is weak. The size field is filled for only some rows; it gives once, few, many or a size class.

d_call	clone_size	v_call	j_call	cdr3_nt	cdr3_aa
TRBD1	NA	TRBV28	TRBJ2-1	TGTGCCAGCAGTTTATTCTTACAGGGGACCTCCTACAATGAGCAGTTCTTC	CASSLFLQGTSYNEQFF
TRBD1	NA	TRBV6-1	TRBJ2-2	TGTGCCAGCAGTGCTGGGACAGGGGAGAGCACCGGGGAGCTGTTTTTT	CASSAGTGESTGELFF
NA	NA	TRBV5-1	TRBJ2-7	TGCGCCAGCAGCTTGTTCCGGACAGAGACCTACGAGCAGTACTTC	CASSLFRTETYEQYF
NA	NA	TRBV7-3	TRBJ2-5	TGTGCCAGCAGCTTATGGGGGCAGGGTCGTGTCACCAAGAAGACAAATGAAGAGACCCAGTACTTC	CASSLWGQGRVTKKTNEETQYF
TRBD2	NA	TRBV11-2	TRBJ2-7	TGTGCCAGCAGCTCTATCATCAGACTAGCGGGAGCCTACGAGCAGTACTTC	CASSSIIRLAGAYEQYF
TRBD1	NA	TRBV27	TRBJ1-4	TGTGCCAGCAGTCGGACAGGGGTGGAAACTAATGAAAAACTGTTTTTT	CASSRTGVETNEKLFF
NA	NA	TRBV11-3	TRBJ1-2	TGTGCCAGCAGCTTAAACCAGAATGGCTACACCTTC	CASSLNQNGYTF
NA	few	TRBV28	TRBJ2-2	TGTGCCAGCAGGCCCCAGGGCGAGCCTCTGAACACCGGGGAGCTGTTTTTT	CASRPQGEPLNTGELFF
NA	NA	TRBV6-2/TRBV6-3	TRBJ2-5	TGTGCCAGCAGTTCCCGGGACACCCCGGAGACCCAGTACTTC	CASSSRDTPETQYF
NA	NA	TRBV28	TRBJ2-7	TGTGCCAGCAGTTCTGGGGAGAGCGAGCAGTACTTC	CASSSGESEQYF
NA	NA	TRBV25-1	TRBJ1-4	TGTGCCAGCAGTTTCCCCGGGGCAACTAATGAAAAACTGTTTTTT	CASSFPGATNEKLFF
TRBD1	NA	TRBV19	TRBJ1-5	TGTGCCAGTAGTAGGACAGGGTATAGCAATCAGCCCCAGCATTTT	CASSRTGYSNQPQHF
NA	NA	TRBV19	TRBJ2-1	TGTGCCAGTAATGGGGGCCATGAGCAGTTCTTC	CASNGGHEQFF
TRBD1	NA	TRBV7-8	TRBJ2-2	TGTGCCAGCAGCTTGGGACAGGCAAACACCGGGGAGCTGTTTTTT	CASSLGQANTGELFF
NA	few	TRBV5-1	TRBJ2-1	TGCGCCAGCAGCTTGCCTCCTCGGGGAGGATCCTACAATGAGCAGTTCTTC	CASSLPPRGGSYNEQFF
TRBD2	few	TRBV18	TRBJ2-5	TGTGCCAGCTCACCATTGGGGCCTAGCGGGATCCAAGAGACCCAGTACTTC	CASSPLGPSGIQETQYF
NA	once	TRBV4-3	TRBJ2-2	TGCGCCAGCAGCCAAGTTGGGGGGACGGGACTGATCACCGGGGAGCTGTTTTTT	CASSQVGGTGLITGELFF
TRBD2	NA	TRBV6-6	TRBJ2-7	TGTGCCAGCAGTTACGAGGCGGGGGAAACTAACTACGAGCAGTACTTC	CASSYEAGETNYEQYF
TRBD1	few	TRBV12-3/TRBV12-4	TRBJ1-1	TGTGCCAGCTTCTTACAGGGGAGTGCGGCTTTCTTT	CASFLQGSAAFF
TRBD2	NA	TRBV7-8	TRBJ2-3	TGTGCCAGCAGCCCACCGCTCGCTAGCGGGAGAGCAGATACGCAGTATTTT	CASSPPLASGRADTQYF
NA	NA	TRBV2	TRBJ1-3	TGTGCCAGCGATGGGACACTCGCTGGAAACACCATATATTTT	CASDGTLAGNTIYF
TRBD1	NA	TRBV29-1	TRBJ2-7	TGCAGCGCAAGGACAGGGGGCGTCTACGAGCAGTACTTC	CSARTGGVYEQYF
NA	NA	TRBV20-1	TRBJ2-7	TGCAGTGCTAGTTTGCCCAGGACTACCTACGAGCAGTACTTC	CSASLPRTTYEQYF
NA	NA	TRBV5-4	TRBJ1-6	TGTGCCAGCAGCCTGGACAGTAATTCACCCCTCCACTTT	CASSLDSNSPLHF
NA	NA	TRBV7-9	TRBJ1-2	TGTGCCAGCAGCTTGGGGACTCTAAACTATGGCTACACCTTC	CASSLGTLNYGYTF
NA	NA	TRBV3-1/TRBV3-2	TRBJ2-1	TGTGCCAGCAGCCAAGATCTCGGGGAGGCAGGCAATGAGCAGTTCTTC	CASSQDLGEAGNEQFF
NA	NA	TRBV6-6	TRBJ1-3	TGTGCCAGCAGCCTCACAGGGCCTGGAAACACCATATATTTT	CASSLTGPGNTIYF
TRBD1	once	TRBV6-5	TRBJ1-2	TGTGCCAGCACCTTGGACAGGGAAAATGGCTACACCTTC	CASTLDRENGYTF
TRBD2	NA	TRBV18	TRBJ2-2	TGTGCCAGCTCACCACGCCGGCTAGCGGGAGTTCCGAACACCGGGGAGCTGTTTTTT	CASSPRRLAGVPNTGELFF
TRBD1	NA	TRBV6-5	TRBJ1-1	TGTGCCAGCAGTCCCGGGACAGGGGCGAGAACTGAAGCTTTCTTT	CASSPGTGARTEAFF
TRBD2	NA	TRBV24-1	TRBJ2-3	TGTGCCACCAGTGACCCAAAGGACGGATGGACTAGCGGGAGGGTTCAAGGGGATACGCAGTATTTT	CATSDPKDGWTSGRVQGDTQYF
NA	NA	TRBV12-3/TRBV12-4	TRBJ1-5	TGTGCCAGCAGTTCAGGTCAGCCCCAGCATTTT	CASSSGQPQHF
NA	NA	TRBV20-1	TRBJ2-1	TGCAGTGTGCACAGGGCTCAGGAGCAGTTCTTC	CSVHRAQEQFF
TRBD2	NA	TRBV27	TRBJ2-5	TGTGCCAGCAGTTTCGGGGCGGGAGGGCCGGTAGAGACCCAGTACTTC	CASSFGAGGPVETQYF
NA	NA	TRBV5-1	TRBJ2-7	TGCGCCAGCAGCTTGGGGTTTGGGGGCAGGTACGAGCAGTACTTC	CASSLGFGGRYEQYF
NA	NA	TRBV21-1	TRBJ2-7	TGTGCCAGCAGCAAAGCGGAGGGGGCGGAGGAGCAGTACTTC	CASSKAEGAEEQYF
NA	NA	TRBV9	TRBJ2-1	TGTGCCAGCAGCGTAGGAGCTAGTAACGATGAGCAGTTCTTC	CASSVGASNDEQFF
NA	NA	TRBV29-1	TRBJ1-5	TGCAGCGCCGGGGACATAAAAAATCAGCCCCAGCATTTT	CSAGDIKNQPQHF
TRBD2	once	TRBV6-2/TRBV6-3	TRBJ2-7	TGTGCCAGCAGTTACAGGGCGGGAGCCTACGAGCAGTACTTC	CASSYRAGAYEQYF
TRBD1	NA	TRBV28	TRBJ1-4	TGTGCCAGCAGTGATCCAACAGGGGGGAGAGATGAAAAACTGTTTTTT	CASSDPTGGRDEKLFF
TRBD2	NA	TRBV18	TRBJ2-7	TGTGCCAGCTCACCCGGGTCGGGGGGGGCTGGCTACGAGCAGTACTTC	CASSPGSGGAGYEQYF